The T cell receptor beta chain described here comes from a study of early T cells in non-severe SARS-CoV-2 infection. CDR1 is MNHNS, CDR2 SASEGT, per germline. The CDR3 covers 11 residues. Trimming took off 5 bases at V and 5 bases at J, with 7 bases between the two ends. In its sample, this clonotype was seen a few times. Antigen unknown. The library protocol tagged individual cDNA molecules with unique molecular identifiers. A single record per CDR3 protein comes from TCRdb applying MiXCR to the 5' RACE reads. The sample contains roughly 63,000 distinct CDR3 sequences, under 15% of which appear only once. General study results and limits: There was a bias toward anti-spike CD8 responses in VDJdb matching, which missed private and CD4 specificities.

This chain uses TRBV6-1 with TRBJ2-7; the D is unclear. This TCR was sampled from an adult who was a healthcare worker with PCR-confirmed SARS-CoV-2 infection or an uninfected control (not recorded which). Sample: whole blood. This CDR3 reads CASSPYDEQYF. Written as DNA, the CDR3 is TGTGCCAGCAGTCCGTACGACGAGCAGTACTTC.